These 13 T cell receptor beta chains originate from one sample sequenced in a study of OX40 agonist ivuxolimab in advanced cancers. Here immunoSEQ multiplex PCR was the method, and the copy in TCRdb shows in-frame clones only, minus some. Among approximately 12,000 clones listed, around 66% were seen once. The starting material was CD4+ or CD8+ T cells sorted from blood, obtained in a trial of the OX40 agonist ivuxolimab. All receptors derive from an adult with an advanced solid tumor such as melanoma, head and neck, liver or kidney cancer.

The chain uses TRBV19 and TRBJ1-2, with a tentative D call TRBD1 (5 bases). Trimming took off 7 bases at V and 7 bases at J, with 16 bases between the two ends. The germline V gene encodes CDR1 LNHDA and CDR2 SQIVND (reference sequence). This CDR3 spans 13 amino acids. In DNA, the CDR3 is TGTGCCAGTACCACCCTGAGGGGCCGTGGCTACACCTTC. Amino acids: CASTTLRGRGYTF.

The chain recombines TRBV9 with TRBJ2-3; D uncertain. CDR3 length: 12 amino acids. Trimming took off 4 bases at V and 7 bases at J, with 10 bases between the two ends. Germline CDR1 reads SGDLS; CDR2 reads YYNGEE. Here the CDR3 DNA reads TGTGCCAGCAGCCAATCCTTTAATACGCAGTATTTT. Translating it yields CASSQSFNTQYF.

The sample holds a few counts of this clone. V is TRBV4-3 and J is TRBJ2-7; perhaps TRBD2 as D (5 bases). This CDR3 has 15 residues. V lost 0 bases and J 1 base, leaving 10 bases between the germline ends. The germline V gene encodes CDR1 LGHNA and CDR2 YSLEER. CDR3 residues: CASSQDLSGSYEQYF. DNA of the CDR3: TGCGCCAGCAGCCAAGACCTAAGCGGATCCTACGAGCAGTACTTC.

V gene TRBV4-1 combines with J gene TRBJ2-3; D ambiguous. Germline V CDR1 and CDR2: MGHRA, YSYEKL. The CDR3 runs to 16 residues. V was clipped by 2 bases and J by 2 bases, with 14 bases between them. This chain's CDR3 is CASSQPVQESTDTQYF. The CDR3 bases are TGCGCCAGCAGCCAACCAGTACAAGAATCCACAGATACGCAGTATTTT.

This chain connects TRBV6-4 to TRBJ2-3, with D hard to call. Germline V gives CDR1 MRHNA, CDR2 SNTAGT. The V and J ends lost 3 bases and 0 bases respectively, with 10 bases between them. CDR3 size: 15 residues. The CDR3 is CASSELAASTDTQYF. The CDR3 DNA reads TGTGCCAGCAGTGAACTGGCGGCTAGCACAGATACGCAGTATTTT.

The chain couples TRBV7-9 to TRBJ2-3, with 9 bases fitting TRBD2. The germline V gene has CDR1 SEHNR and CDR2 FQNEAQ (reference sequence). This CDR3 contains 17 residues. V trimming: 6 bases; J trimming: 1 base; junction bases outside the gene matches: 11. CDR3 sequence (DNA): TGTGCCAGCAGTCAGCAGGCGGGGGGGGCGGGCACAGATACGCAGTATTTT. It yields the protein CASSQQAGGAGTDTQYF.

The chain is built from TRBV6-4 and TRBJ2-7; 10 bases match TRBD1. The ends lost 7 bases at V and 3 bases at J; junction bases unmatched: 3. There are 13 residues in the CDR3. Per germline, CDR1 MRHNA and CDR2 SNTAGT. In nucleotides, the CDR3 is TGTGCCAGCACCCGGACAGGGGGCTACGAGCAGTACTTC. Residues: CASTRTGGYEQYF.

The chain couples TRBV4-1 to TRBJ2-5; D not resolved. V was shortened by 4 bases and J by 9 bases, with 24 bases between the two germline ends. The CDR3 length is 16 residues. The germline V gene has CDR1 MGHRA and CDR2 YSYEKL. The CDR3 loop is CASSLGSLNLPMAQYF. The CDR3 nucleotides read TGCGCCAGCAGCCTTGGCTCCTTAAACTTGCCCATGGCCCAGTACTTC.

The V call is TRBV4-2, the J call TRBJ2-7; the match to TRBD2 covers 9 bases. Trimming removed 0 bases from V and 7 bases from J; junction bases left unmatched: 16. Germline V gene data show CDR1 as LGHNA and CDR2 as YNFKEQ. The CDR3 is 18 amino acids. The CDR3 is CASSQDPPQGAGGDEQYF. The CDR3, as DNA: TGTGCCAGCAGCCAAGATCCCCCCCAGGGAGCGGGGGGTGATGAGCAGTACTTC.

The genes are TRBV2 and TRBJ2-3, with D possibly matching TRBD1 (5 bases). Germline V gene sequence: CDR1 SNHLY, CDR2 FYNNEI. The length of the CDR3 is 14 residues. The germline V and J ends were trimmed by 3 bases and 2 bases, with 9 bases remaining between them. The CDR3, as DNA: TGTGCCAGCAGTGACCCCAGGGACACAGATACGCAGTATTTT. As protein: CASSDPRDTDTQYF.

This clone was counted only a few times. The chain employs TRBV9 and TRBJ2-7; D is unresolved. V shed 0 bases and J shed 1 base, with 5 bases lying between them. Looked up from germline, CDR1 is SGDLS and CDR2 is YYNGEE. This CDR3 is built from 13 residues. CDR3 sequence (DNA): TGTGCCAGCAGCGTAGGAAATTCCTACGAGCAGTACTTC. Its protein product is CASSVGNSYEQYF. Full variable domain (rest looked up from reference TRBV9 and TRBJ2-7): DSGVTQTPKHLITATGQRVTLRCSPRSGDLSVYWYQQSLDQGLQFLIQYYNGEERAKGNILERFSAQQFPDLHSELNLSSLELGDSALYFCASSVGNSYEQYFGPGTRLTVT.

A single count supports this clone. This chain joins TRBV28 and TRBJ2-2; no clear D. Per germline, CDR1 MDHEN and CDR2 SYDVKM. Trimming stripped 2 bases from V and 4 bases from J, with 5 bases between. The CDR3 length is 13 residues. In DNA, the CDR3 is TGTGCCAGCAGTTTAGGCACCACCGGGGAGCTGTTTTTT. It codes for CASSLGTTGELFF. Drawing the rest from reference TRBV28 and TRBJ2-2, the complete variable domain is DVKVTQSSRYLVKRTGEKVFLECVQDMDHENMFWYRQDPGLGLRLIYFSYDVKMKEKGDIPEGYSVSREKKERFSLILESASTNQTSMYLCASSLGTTGELFFGEGSRLTVL.

To note about this clone: The germline gene is not matched at one end of the junction; a read error may be the cause. The chain links TRBV7-7 to TRBJ1-5; no reliable D call. This CDR3 is built from 15 residues. CDR1 and CDR2 (germline): SSHAT, FNYEAQ (reference sequence). CDR3 nucleotides: TGTGCTAGCAGCTTAGCCCGGGGTCCAGATCAGCCCCAGCATTTT. Amino acids: CASSLARGPDQPQHF.